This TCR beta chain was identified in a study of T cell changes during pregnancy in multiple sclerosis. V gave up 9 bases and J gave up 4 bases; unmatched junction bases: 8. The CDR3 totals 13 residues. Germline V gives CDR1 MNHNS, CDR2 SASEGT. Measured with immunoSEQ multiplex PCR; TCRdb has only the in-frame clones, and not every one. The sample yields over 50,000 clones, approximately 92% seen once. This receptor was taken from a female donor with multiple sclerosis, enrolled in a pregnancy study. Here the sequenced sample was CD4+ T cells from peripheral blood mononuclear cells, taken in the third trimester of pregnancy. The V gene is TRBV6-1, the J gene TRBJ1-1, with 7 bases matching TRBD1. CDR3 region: CASADRRGTEAFF. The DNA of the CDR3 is TGTGCCAGTGCGGACAGGAGGGGCACTGAAGCTTTCTTT.